The T cell receptor beta chain under discussion was sequenced for a study of shared clonotypes between healthy human individuals. Several immunoSEQ 96-well plates shared each subset's DNA, each plate a replicate. Sorted-subset replicate PCR reactions contained approximately 190 ng DNA, corresponding to approximately 30,000 T cell genomes. Profiled with immunoSEQ multiplex PCR; TCRdb holds only in-frame clones, not every one. This sample has 950,000 to 1,100,000 clones, with under 80% found just once. The CDR3 contains 15 residues. Germline CDR1 is LNHDA and CDR2 is SQIVND (reference sequence). Trimming took off 5 bases at V and 0 bases at J, with 11 bases between the two ends.

This sequence was found in a man aged 18 to 30 in good health. V is TRBV19 and J is TRBJ1-3; D is uncertain. Sequenced input: memory CD4+ T cells sorted from blood. Noted subset: CD45RA-negative fraction. The CDR3 nucleotides read TGTGCCAGTAGTGCCACAGCCAGCTCTGGAAACACCATATATTTT. Protein: CASSATASSGNTIYF.